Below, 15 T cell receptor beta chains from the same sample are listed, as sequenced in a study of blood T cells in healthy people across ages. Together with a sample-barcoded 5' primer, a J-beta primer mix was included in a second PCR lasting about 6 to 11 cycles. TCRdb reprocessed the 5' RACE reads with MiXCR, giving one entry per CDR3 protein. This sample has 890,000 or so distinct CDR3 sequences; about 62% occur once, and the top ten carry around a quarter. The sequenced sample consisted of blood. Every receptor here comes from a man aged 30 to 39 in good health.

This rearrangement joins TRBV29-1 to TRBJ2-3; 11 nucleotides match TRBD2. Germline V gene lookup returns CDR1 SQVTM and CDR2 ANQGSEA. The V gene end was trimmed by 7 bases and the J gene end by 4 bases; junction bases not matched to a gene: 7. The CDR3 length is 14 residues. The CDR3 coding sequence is TGCAGCGCTTATAGCGGGGGGGGCCCAGATACGCAGTATTTT. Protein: CSAYSGGGPDTQYF.

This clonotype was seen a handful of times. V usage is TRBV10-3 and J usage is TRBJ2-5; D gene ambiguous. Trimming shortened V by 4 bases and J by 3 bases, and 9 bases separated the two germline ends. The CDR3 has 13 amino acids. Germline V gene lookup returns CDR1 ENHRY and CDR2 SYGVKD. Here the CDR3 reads CAISAGLEETQYF. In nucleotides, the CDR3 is TGTGCCATCAGTGCAGGATTGGAAGAGACCCAGTACTTC.

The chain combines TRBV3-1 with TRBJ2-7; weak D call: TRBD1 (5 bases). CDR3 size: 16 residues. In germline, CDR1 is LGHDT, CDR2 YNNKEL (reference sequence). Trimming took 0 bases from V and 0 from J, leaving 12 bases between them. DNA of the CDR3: TGTGCCAGCAGCCAAGATAACAGGATCAGCTCCTACGAGCAGTACTTC. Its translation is CASSQDNRISSYEQYF.

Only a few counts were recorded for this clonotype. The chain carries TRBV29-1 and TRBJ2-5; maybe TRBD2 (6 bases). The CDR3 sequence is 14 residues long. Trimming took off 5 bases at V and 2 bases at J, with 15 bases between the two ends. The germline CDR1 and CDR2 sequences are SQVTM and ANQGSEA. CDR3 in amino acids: CSVSAWGVQETQYF. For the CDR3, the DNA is TGCAGCGTTTCCGCCTGGGGGGTACAAGAGACCCAGTACTTC.

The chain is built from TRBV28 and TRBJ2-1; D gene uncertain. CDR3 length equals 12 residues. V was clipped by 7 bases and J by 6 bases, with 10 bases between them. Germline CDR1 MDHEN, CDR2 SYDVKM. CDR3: CASTKGFNEQFF. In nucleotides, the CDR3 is TGTGCCAGCACAAAAGGGTTCAATGAGCAGTTCTTC.

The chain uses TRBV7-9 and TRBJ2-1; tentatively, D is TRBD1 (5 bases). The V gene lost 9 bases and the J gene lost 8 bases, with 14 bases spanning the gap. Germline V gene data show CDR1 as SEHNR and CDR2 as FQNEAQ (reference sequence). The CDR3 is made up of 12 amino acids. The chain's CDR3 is CASQSLGHEQFF. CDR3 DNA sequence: TGTGCCAGTCAATCATTGGGGCATGAGCAGTTCTTC.

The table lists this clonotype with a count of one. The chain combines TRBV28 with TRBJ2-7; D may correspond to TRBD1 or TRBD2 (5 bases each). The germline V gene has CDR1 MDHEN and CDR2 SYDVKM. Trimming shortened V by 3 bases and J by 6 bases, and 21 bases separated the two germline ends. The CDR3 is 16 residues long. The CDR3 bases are TGTGCCAGCAGTTTTATCACCGGGACGTTAAGGAGCGAGCAGTACTTC. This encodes CASSFITGTLRSEQYF.

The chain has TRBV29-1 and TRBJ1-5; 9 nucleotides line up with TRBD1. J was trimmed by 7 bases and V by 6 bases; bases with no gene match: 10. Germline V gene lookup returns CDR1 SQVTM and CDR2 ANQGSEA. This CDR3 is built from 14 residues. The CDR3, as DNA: TGCAGCGTCGGGACAGGGTCCTCGAGGCAGCCCCAGCATTTT. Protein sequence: CSVGTGSSRQPQHF.

The CDR3 loop reads CASSPFPHSTDTQYF. The CDR3 nucleotides are TGTGCCAGCAGCCCTTTCCCCCATAGCACAGATACGCAGTATTTT. The chain carries TRBV27 and TRBJ2-3; D uncertain. The CDR3 is made up of 15 amino acids. Germline V gives CDR1 MNHEY, CDR2 SMNVEV (reference sequence). Between the trimmed V and J ends, which lost 6 bases and 0 bases, there was a span of 13 bases.

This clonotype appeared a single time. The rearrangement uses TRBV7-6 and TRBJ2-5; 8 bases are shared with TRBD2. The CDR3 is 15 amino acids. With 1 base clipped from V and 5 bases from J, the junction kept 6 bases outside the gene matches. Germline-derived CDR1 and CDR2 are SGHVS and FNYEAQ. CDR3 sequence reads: CASSLDAGGWETQYF. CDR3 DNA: TGTGCCAGCAGCTTAGATGCGGGGGGTTGGGAGACCCAGTACTTC.

The CDR3 sequence: CASSYLQSSYEQYF. The CDR3 region has the DNA TGTGCCAGCAGTTACCTCCAAAGTTCCTACGAGCAGTACTTC. The chain links TRBV6-5 to TRBJ2-7; no firm D call. The ends were cut back, 2 bases at V and 1 base at J, with 9 bases in the middle. CDR3 length equals 14 residues. The germline V gene encodes CDR1 MNHEY and CDR2 SVGAGI.

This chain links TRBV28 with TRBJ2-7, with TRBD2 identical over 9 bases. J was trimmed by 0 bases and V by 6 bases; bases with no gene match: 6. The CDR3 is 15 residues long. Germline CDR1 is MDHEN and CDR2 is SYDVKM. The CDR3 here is CASRRLAVPSYEQYF. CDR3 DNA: TGTGCCAGCAGGCGACTAGCGGTGCCCTCCTACGAGCAGTACTTC. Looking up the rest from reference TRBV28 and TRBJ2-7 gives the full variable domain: DVKVTQSSRYLVKRTGEKVFLECVQDMDHENMFWYRQDPGLGLRLIYFSYDVKMKEKGDIPEGYSVSREKKERFSLILESASTNQTSMYLCASRRLAVPSYEQYFGPGTRLTVT.

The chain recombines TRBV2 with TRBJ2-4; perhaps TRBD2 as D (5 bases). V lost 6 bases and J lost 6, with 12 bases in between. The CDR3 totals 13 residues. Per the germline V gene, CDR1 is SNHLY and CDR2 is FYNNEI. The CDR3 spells CASRDSGGNIQYF. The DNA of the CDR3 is TGTGCCAGCAGGGACTCGGGTGGAAACATTCAGTACTTC.

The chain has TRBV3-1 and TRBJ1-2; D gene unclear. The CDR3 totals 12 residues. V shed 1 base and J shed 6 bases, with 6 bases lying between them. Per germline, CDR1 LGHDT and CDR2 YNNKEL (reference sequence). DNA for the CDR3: TGTGCCAGCAGCCAAGGTGTGGATGGCTACACCTTC. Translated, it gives CASSQGVDGYTF.

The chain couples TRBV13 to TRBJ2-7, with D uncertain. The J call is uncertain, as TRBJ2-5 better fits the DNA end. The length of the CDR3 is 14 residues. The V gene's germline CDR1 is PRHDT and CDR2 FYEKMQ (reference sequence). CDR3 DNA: TGTGCCAGCAGCTTATCCAGGCTTCCAGAGACCCAGTACTTC. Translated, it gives CASSLSRLPETQYF.